This record looks at one T cell receptor beta chain sequence and its context. Antigen: not known. This entry comes from a study of T cells expressing NK-cell markers. Across the study: Beta-chain profiling covered CD3+CD56+NKG2C+, CD3+CD56+NKG2C- and CD3+CD56-NKG2C+ sorted subsets.

CDR3 length equals 17 residues. The germline V gene has CDR1 SGHTA and CDR2 FQGNSA. Reprocessing the 5' RACE reads, TCRdb reports a single entry for every CDR3 protein and omits DNA. The data include about 260,000 distinct CDR3 sequences; the top ten clones carry about 0.4%. Findings and caveats of the study: In a handful of donors, dominant CD3+CD56+NKG2C+ clones formed about 1.0-7.5% of CD8+ cells.

The gene calls are TRBV7-2 and TRBJ1-2; the TCRdb call, TRBD1, lacks DNA for checking. The TCR originated in a man aged 18 to 29 in good health. The sequenced sample was blood T cells: a sorted CD56 or NKG2C T cell subset, CD4+ or CD8+ T cells, or bulk PBMC T cells (not recorded which). The CDR3 protein is CASSRLIPPGAVMGYTF.